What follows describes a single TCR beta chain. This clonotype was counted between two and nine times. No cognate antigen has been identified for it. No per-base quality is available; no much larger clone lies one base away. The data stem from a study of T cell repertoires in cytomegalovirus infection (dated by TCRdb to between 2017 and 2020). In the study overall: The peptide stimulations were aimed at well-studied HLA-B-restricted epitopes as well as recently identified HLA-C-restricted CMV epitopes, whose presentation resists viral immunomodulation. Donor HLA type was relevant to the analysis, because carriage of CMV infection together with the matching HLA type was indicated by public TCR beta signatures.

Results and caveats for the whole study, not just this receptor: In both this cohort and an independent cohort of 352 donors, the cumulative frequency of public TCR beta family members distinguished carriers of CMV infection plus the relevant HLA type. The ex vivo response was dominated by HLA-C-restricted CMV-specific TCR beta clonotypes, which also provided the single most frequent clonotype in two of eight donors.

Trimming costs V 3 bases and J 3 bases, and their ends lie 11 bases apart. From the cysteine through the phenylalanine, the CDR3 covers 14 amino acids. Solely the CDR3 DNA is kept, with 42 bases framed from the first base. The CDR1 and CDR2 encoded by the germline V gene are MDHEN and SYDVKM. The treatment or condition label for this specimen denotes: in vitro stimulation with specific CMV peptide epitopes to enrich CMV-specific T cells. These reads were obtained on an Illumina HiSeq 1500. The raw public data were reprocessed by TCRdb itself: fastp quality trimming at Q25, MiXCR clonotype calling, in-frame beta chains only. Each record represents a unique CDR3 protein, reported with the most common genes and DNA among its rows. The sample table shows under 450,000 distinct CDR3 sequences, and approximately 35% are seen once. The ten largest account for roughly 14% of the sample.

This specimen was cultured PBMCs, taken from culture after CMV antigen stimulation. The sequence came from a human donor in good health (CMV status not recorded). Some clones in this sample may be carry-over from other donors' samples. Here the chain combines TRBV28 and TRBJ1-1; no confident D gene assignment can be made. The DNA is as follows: TGTGCCAGCAGTTTGCGTCTGGTTTACACTGAAGCTTTCTTT. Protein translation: CASSLRLVYTEAFF.